A selection of T cell receptor beta chains follows, all from one sample in a study of blood T cell repertoires in COVID-19. Profiling relied on immunoSEQ multiplex PCR, and the TCRdb table lists in-frame clones only, not all of them. Of about 27,000 clones in the sample, around 67% are singletons; the top ten hold 7.3%. The sequenced sample was peripheral blood. The receptors here all came from a man aged 55 to 70 with active or convalescent COVID-19. CDR3s include the opening cysteine and the closing phenylalanine or tryptophan. A D gene is named only where the DNA matches it firmly. Where a row states a size, it is once, few, many or the class of an expanded clone; other rows omit it.

d_gene: .
abundance: .
v_gene: TRBV5-1
j_gene: TRBJ2-2
CDR3aa: CASSLSWRTGELFF
CDR3nt: TGCGCCAGCAGCCTAAGTTGGAGGACCGGGGAGCTGTTTTTT

d_gene: .
abundance: .
v_gene: TRBV11-2
j_gene: TRBJ2-2
CDR3aa: CASSPSEPNTGELFF
CDR3nt: TGTGCCAGCAGCCCTAGCGAACCGAACACCGGGGAGCTGTTTTTT

d_gene: .
abundance: .
v_gene: TRBV7-8
j_gene: TRBJ2-7
CDR3aa: CASSLGRQGAYEQYF
CDR3nt: TGTGCCAGCAGCTTAGGCCGGCAGGGCGCTTACGAGCAGTACTTC

d_gene: TRBD1
abundance: .
v_gene: TRBV27
j_gene: TRBJ1-1
CDR3aa: CASSPDRGGTEAFF
CDR3nt: TGTGCCAGCAGCCCGGACAGGGGCGGGACTGAAGCTTTCTTT

d_gene: .
abundance: .
v_gene: TRBV6-1
j_gene: TRBJ1-1
CDR3aa: CASSENREAFF
CDR3nt: TGTGCCAGCAGTGAAAACAGGGAAGCTTTCTTT

d_gene: .
abundance: .
v_gene: TRBV11-2
j_gene: TRBJ1-1
CDR3aa: CASSRRGARDTEAFF
CDR3nt: TGTGCCAGCAGCAGGCGGGGGGCGCGGGACACTGAAGCTTTCTTT

d_gene: .
abundance: .
v_gene: TRBV12-3/TRBV12-4
j_gene: TRBJ2-5
CDR3aa: CASRETNQETQYF
CDR3nt: TGTGCCAGCAGAGAGACTAACCAAGAGACCCAGTACTTC

d_gene: .
abundance: few
v_gene: TRBV5-1
j_gene: TRBJ2-1
CDR3aa: CASSWGGVRDNEQFF
CDR3nt: TGCGCCAGCAGCTGGGGTGGGGTGCGGGACAATGAGCAGTTCTTC

d_gene: .
abundance: .
v_gene: TRBV2
j_gene: TRBJ2-6
CDR3aa: CASSLFIVASGANVLTF
CDR3nt: TGTGCCAGCAGCCTGTTTATTGTAGCCTCTGGGGCCAACGTCCTGACTTTC

d_gene: .
abundance: .
v_gene: TRBV11-3
j_gene: TRBJ2-4
CDR3aa: CASSLPSRGQKNIQYF
CDR3nt: TGTGCCAGCAGCTTGCCCTCCCGCGGACAGAAAAACATTCAGTACTTC

d_gene: .
abundance: .
v_gene: TRBV5-4
j_gene: TRBJ2-7
CDR3aa: CASSGGGRYEQYF
CDR3nt: TGTGCCAGCAGCGGAGGTGGACGCTACGAGCAGTACTTC

d_gene: .
abundance: .
v_gene: TRBV7-9
j_gene: TRBJ2-1
CDR3aa: CASSLEYFRVADTYNEQFF
CDR3nt: TGTGCCAGCAGCTTAGAGTATTTTCGTGTGGCAGACACCTACAATGAGCAGTTCTTC

d_gene: .
abundance: .
v_gene: TRBV21-1
j_gene: TRBJ1-4
CDR3aa: CASSRLRAKEKLFF
CDR3nt: TGTGCCAGCAGCAGGCTCAGGGCAAAGGAAAAACTGTTTTTT

d_gene: TRBD1
abundance: few
v_gene: TRBV9
j_gene: TRBJ1-4
CDR3aa: CASSPRTGDREKLFF
CDR3nt: TGTGCCAGCAGCCCCCGGACAGGGGATCGCGAAAAACTGTTTTTT

d_gene: .
abundance: .
v_gene: TRBV12-3/TRBV12-4
j_gene: TRBJ2-7
CDR3aa: CASSRNNYEQYF
CDR3nt: TGTGCCAGCAGCCGTAACAACTACGAGCAGTACTTC

d_gene: .
abundance: .
v_gene: TRBV9
j_gene: TRBJ2-7
CDR3aa: CASSVAADIYEQYF
CDR3nt: TGTGCCAGCAGCGTAGCAGCAGACATATACGAGCAGTACTTC

d_gene: TRBD1
abundance: few
v_gene: TRBV5-1
j_gene: TRBJ1-6
CDR3aa: CASSLDGTGAGNSPLHF
CDR3nt: TGCGCCAGCAGCTTGGACGGGACAGGGGCAGGCAATTCACCCCTCCACTTT

d_gene: .
abundance: few
v_gene: TRBV10-1
j_gene: TRBJ1-1
CDR3aa: CASSSQGGTEAFF
CDR3nt: TGCGCCAGCAGTTCTCAGGGAGGTACTGAAGCTTTCTTT

d_gene: TRBD2
abundance: .
v_gene: TRBV10-3
j_gene: TRBJ2-5
CDR3aa: CAISDGGVWETQYF
CDR3nt: TGTGCCATCAGTGACGGGGGGGTTTGGGAGACCCAGTACTTC

d_gene: .
abundance: .
v_gene: TRBV7-2
j_gene: TRBJ1-6
CDR3aa: CASRPGSGGSPLHF
CDR3nt: TGTGCCAGCAGACCTGGGTCCGGAGGATCACCCCTCCACTTT

d_gene: TRBD2
abundance: .
v_gene: TRBV12-3/TRBV12-4
j_gene: TRBJ2-3
CDR3aa: CASTRGDGDTQYF
CDR3nt: TGTGCCAGTACCCGGGGGGATGGGGATACGCAGTATTTT

d_gene: .
abundance: once
v_gene: TRBV30
j_gene: TRBJ1-2
CDR3aa: CAWIRDTAYGYTF
CDR3nt: TGTGCCTGGATTAGGGACACCGCCTATGGCTACACCTTC

d_gene: .
abundance: .
v_gene: TRBV2
j_gene: TRBJ1-1
CDR3aa: CASSSRNTEAFF
CDR3nt: TGTGCCAGCAGTTCGAGGAACACTGAAGCTTTCTTT

d_gene: TRBD1
abundance: few
v_gene: TRBV6-1
j_gene: TRBJ1-4
CDR3aa: CASSDGTADVEKLFF
CDR3nt: TGTGCCAGCAGTGATGGGACAGCAGACGTCGAAAAACTGTTTTTT

d_gene: .
abundance: .
v_gene: TRBV19
j_gene: TRBJ2-4
CDR3aa: CASSIQAGQKNIQYF
CDR3nt: TGTGCCAGTAGTATCCAAGCGGGCCAAAAAAACATTCAGTACTTC

d_gene: .
abundance: .
v_gene: TRBV10-3
j_gene: TRBJ2-5
CDR3aa: CASQVRTRETQYF
CDR3nt: TGTGCCTCCCAGGTCCGCACCCGAGAGACCCAGTACTTC

d_gene: TRBD1
abundance: .
v_gene: TRBV24-1
j_gene: TRBJ1-6
CDR3aa: CATSDLPGRGNSPLHF
CDR3nt: TGTGCCACCAGTGATTTGCCCGGCAGGGGGAATTCACCCCTCCACTTT

d_gene: .
abundance: once
v_gene: TRBV12-3/TRBV12-4
j_gene: TRBJ1-1
CDR3aa: CASSFLGGIAFF
CDR3nt: TGTGCCAGCAGTTTTTTAGGGGGAATAGCTTTCTTT

d_gene: TRBD1
abundance: .
v_gene: TRBV2
j_gene: TRBJ1-5
CDR3aa: CASSIGTGGRNQPQHF
CDR3nt: TGTGCCAGCAGTATTGGGACAGGGGGCCGCAATCAGCCCCAGCATTTT

d_gene: TRBD2
abundance: .
v_gene: TRBV6-6
j_gene: TRBJ2-7
CDR3aa: CASHAGGSYEQYF
CDR3nt: TGTGCCAGCCACGCGGGAGGCTCCTACGAGCAGTACTTC

d_gene: .
abundance: .
v_gene: TRBV5-6
j_gene: TRBJ1-5
CDR3aa: CASSLRAGTRPQHF
CDR3nt: TGTGCCAGCAGCTTGCGTGCAGGGACTCGGCCCCAGCATTTT

d_gene: TRBD2
abundance: .
v_gene: TRBV5-5
j_gene: TRBJ2-5
CDR3aa: CASSLVGGGAGETQYF
CDR3nt: TGTGCCAGCAGCTTGGTGGGCGGGGGGGCAGGAGAGACCCAGTACTTC

d_gene: .
abundance: .
v_gene: TRBV19
j_gene: TRBJ1-5
CDR3aa: CASTGRGYNQPQHF
CDR3nt: TGTGCCAGTACGGGGCGGGGATACAATCAGCCCCAGCATTTT

d_gene: TRBD2
abundance: .
v_gene: TRBV5-1
j_gene: TRBJ2-2
CDR3aa: CASTLSGTPILNTGELFF
CDR3nt: TGCGCCAGCACTTTAAGCGGGACCCCGATCTTAAACACCGGGGAGCTGTTTTTT

d_gene: .
abundance: .
v_gene: TRBV5-5
j_gene: TRBJ2-3
CDR3aa: CASSLEQIPDTQYF
CDR3nt: TGTGCCAGCAGCTTGGAACAAATCCCAGATACGCAGTATTTT

d_gene: .
abundance: few
v_gene: TRBV12-3/TRBV12-4
j_gene: TRBJ1-6
CDR3aa: CASSTRGNSALHF
CDR3nt: TGTGCCAGCAGTACCCGCGGGAATTCGGCCCTCCACTTT